These 14 T cell receptor beta chains were all obtained from the same sample, sequenced in a study of cytomegalovirus exposure and HLA in healthy donors. Amplification used 60 Vbeta primers and 13 Jbeta primers. Assay: immunoSEQ multiplex PCR; the TCRdb copy retains only in-frame clones and omits some. This table holds approximately 110,000 clones, roughly 71% found once. The sample taken for sequencing was PBMCs. The receptors come from a woman aged 50 to 60 in good health and CMV-seropositive.

The gene calls are TRBV30 and TRBJ1-3; TRBD1 agrees at 8 bases. The V and J ends lost 2 bases and 2 bases, in that order; junction bases with no gene match: 5. The CDR3 covers 15 residues. The germline CDR1 and CDR2 sequences are GTSNPN and SVGIG (reference sequence). The CDR3 DNA follows: TGTGCCTGGAGTCCGTTGGGACAGGCTGGAAACACCATATATTTT. Protein sequence: CAWSPLGQAGNTIYF.

The V gene is TRBV7-6, the J gene TRBJ1-5; D not resolved. This CDR3 region has 13 residues. Trimming cost V 6 bases and J 5 bases, with 11 bases left between them. CDR1 and CDR2 (germline): SGHVS, FNYEAQ. The CDR3 spells CASSSLGDQPQHF. The CDR3 bases are TGTGCCAGCAGTTCCCTCGGGGATCAGCCCCAGCATTTT. Based on the CDR3 plus reference TRBV7-6 and TRBJ1-5, the full variable domain is GAGVSQSPRYKVTKRGQDVALRCDPISGHVSLYWYRQALGQGPEFLTYFNYEAQQDKSGLPNDRFSAERPEGSISTLTIQRTEQRDSAMYRCASSSLGDQPQHFGDGTRLSIL.

The chain joins TRBV6-5 to TRBJ2-1; 7 bases are a match to TRBD2. Looked up from germline, CDR1 is MNHEY and CDR2 is SVGAGI. This CDR3 is 15 amino acids long. The V gene end was trimmed by 0 bases and the J gene end by 6 bases; junction bases not matched to a gene: 5. The CDR3 bases are TGTGCCAGCAGTTACTCGGGGGGGGGTATCAATGAGCAGTTCTTC. Protein sequence: CASSYSGGGINEQFF.

V gene TRBV30 combines with J gene TRBJ2-2; TRBD2 matches at 8 bases. The CDR3 is made up of 16 amino acids. J was trimmed by 2 bases and V by 3 bases; bases with no gene match: 8. CDR1 and CDR2 from the germline V gene are GTSNPN and SVGIG (reference sequence). DNA of the CDR3: TGTGCCTGGAGCGCACTTGCGGGGGGTAACACCGGGGAGCTGTTTTTT. Residues: CAWSALAGGNTGELFF.

In its sample, this clone was seen a few times. The V call is TRBV11-2, the J call TRBJ2-5; D perhaps matches TRBD2 (5 bases). Germline values: CDR1 SGHAT, CDR2 FQNNGV. The CDR3 is made up of 13 amino acids. V was trimmed by 8 bases and J by 2 bases, leaving 12 bases between them. The CDR3 loop reads CASGRGLQETQYF. The CDR3 region has the DNA TGTGCCAGCGGCAGAGGGCTACAAGAGACCCAGTACTTC.

The chain uses TRBV10-2 and TRBJ1-4; D unresolved. Germline values: CDR1 WSHSY, CDR2 SAAADI. The CDR3 is made up of 11 amino acids. V was cut by 6 bases and J by 8 bases, with 7 bases left in between. DNA for the CDR3: TGCGCCAGCAGGGCGAGGGAAAAACTGTTTTTT. Protein product: CASRAREKLFF.

The CDR3 nucleotides are TGTGCCAGCAGCCCTGGTAGCGGGGGGGCGGGGGAGCTGTTTTTT. Its protein product is CASSPGSGGAGELFF. V and J are TRBV4-2 and TRBJ2-2, with 11 bases matching TRBD2. Germline V lookup: CDR1 LGHNA, CDR2 YNFKEQ. With V trimmed by 4 bases and J by 8 bases, 6 bases remained unmatched. CDR3 length: 15 residues.

The table lists this clone with a few counts. V usage is TRBV5-4 and J usage is TRBJ2-6; TRBD1 aligns across 7 bases. This CDR3 region has 15 residues. With 4 bases clipped from V and 4 bases from J, the junction kept 5 bases outside the gene matches. The germline V gene has CDR1 SGHNT and CDR2 YYREEE (reference sequence). The CDR3 is CASSRTGYGANVLTF. CDR3 nucleotides: TGTGCCAGCAGCCGGACAGGTTACGGGGCCAACGTCCTGACTTTC.

V gene TRBV15 combines with J gene TRBJ2-5; D call uncertain. Germline values: CDR1 LNHNV, CDR2 YYDKDF (reference sequence). Between the trimmed V and J ends, which lost 3 bases and 1 base, there was a span of 3 bases. The CDR3 is 12 residues long. CDR3 sequence (DNA): TGTGCCACCAGCAGTCGCCAAGAGACCCAGTACTTC. It yields the protein CATSSRQETQYF.

The chain uses TRBV4-3 and TRBJ2-1; perhaps TRBD1 as D (5 bases). CDR3 length equals 13 residues. V was cut by 0 bases and J by 8 bases, with 8 bases left in between. CDR1 and CDR2 from the germline V gene are LGHNA and YSLEER. CDR3 loop: CASSQDWGYEQFF. The CDR3 bases are TGCGCCAGCAGCCAAGATTGGGGCTATGAGCAGTTCTTC.

This clone appeared a single time. This sequence joins TRBV6-5 and TRBJ1-1, with 10 nucleotides matching TRBD1. CDR1 and CDR2 (germline): MNHEY, SVGAGI. The CDR3 spans 16 residues. After removal of 2 bases from V and 2 bases from J, the junction contained 5 bases not matched to a gene. As DNA, the CDR3 is TGTGCCAGCAGTTACGGGGGACAGGGGTACAACACTGAAGCTTTCTTT. Its translation: CASSYGGQGYNTEAFF.

This chain uses TRBV7-3 with TRBJ2-1, with TRBD2 identical over 13 bases. The CDR3 sequence is 19 residues long. V lost 2 bases and J lost 8; bases outside the gene matches: 15. Germline V gene lookup returns CDR1 SGHTA and CDR2 FQGTGA. CDR3 residues: CASSLVLAGGSPQAHEQFF. CDR3 nucleotides: TGTGCCAGCAGCTTAGTACTAGCGGGGGGGTCCCCTCAAGCGCATGAGCAGTTCTTC.

A few counts support this clone. The rearrangement links TRBV27 to TRBJ1-4; the D is unclear. Trimming cost V 2 bases and J 5 bases, with 6 bases left between them. Germline CDR1 MNHEY, CDR2 SMNVEV (reference sequence). The CDR3 consists of 13 residues. CDR3 sequence (DNA): TGTGCCAGCAGTTTAAGGCGGAATGAAAAACTGTTTTTT. Its protein product is CASSLRRNEKLFF.

This chain joins TRBV5-4 and TRBJ2-2; a weak D match, TRBD1 (6 bases). Germline assignment: CDR1 SGHNT and CDR2 YYREEE (reference sequence). The V gene lost 4 bases and the J gene lost 1 base, with 14 bases spanning the gap. This CDR3 spans 16 amino acids. The CDR3: CASSTGTRRNTGELFF. The CDR3 DNA reads as TGTGCCAGCAGCACGGGGACAAGAAGGAACACCGGGGAGCTGTTTTTT.